This entry lists 8 T cell receptor delta chains sequenced from one sample in a study of γδ T cells in repeated Plasmodium falciparum infection (dated by TCRdb to the early 2020s). For bulk TCR repertoire analysis, Vgamma9/Vdelta2+ and Vdelta2-negative gammadelta T cell populations were isolated by flow sorting from peripheral blood mononuclear cells. Library method: multiplex PCR. Instrument used: Illumina MiSeq. TCRdb reran clone calling on the public reads with CATT; rows sharing one DNA sequence were then combined. The sample data list 50,000 or so delta-chain clones, and about 1.5% of these were observed just once. The ten most abundant clones make up over 7.5% of the sample. Material: gamma-delta T cells from blood. The receptors were gathered from a pool of human donors (malaria-infected and uninfected, not separated).

This clone was recorded a few times. This DNA's translation differs at residue 13 from TCRdb's protein, which comes from a much larger clone; a read error is likely, and the protein shown is translated from the DNA. The J gene has no call, while the V gene is TRDV1; the table's TRDD3 call for D was not verified on the DNA. CDR1 is TSWWSYY and CDR2 is QGS in the germline V gene. The CDR3 totals 15 residues. The CDR3 DNA is TGTGCTCTTGGGGATACCTATGTGGGGGACGATAAACCCATCTTT. Protein: CALGDTYVGDDKPIF.

There are many counts of this clone. TCRdb records a much larger clone's protein for this DNA, with a difference at residue 14 that likely arises from a read error; the protein given is the translation of the DNA. The gene calls are TRDV2 and TRDJ1, with D possibly being TRDD2 (6 bases). The J gene, absent from TCRdb, was called here by matching the DNA to germline. V was pared by 0 bases and J by 8 bases, with 30 bases between. Looked up from germline, CDR1 is GEAIGNYY and CDR2 is EKD. The CDR3 contains 19 residues. The CDR3 here is CACDTVPPSYQAITMKLIF. The CDR3 DNA reads TGTGCCTGTGACACCGTCCCCCCCTCCTACCAGGCGATAACCATGAAACTCATCTTT.

This clone appeared a few times. Only one base separates this from a far larger clonotype, so it likely reflects a read error. Different DNA sequences within this sample yield the same CDR3. The chain carries TRDV1 and TRDJ1; 12 nucleotides agree with TRDD3. No J gene was available from TCRdb, and it was assigned here by a germline match of the DNA. The germline V gene encodes CDR1 TSWWSYY and CDR2 QGS. CDR3 size: 21 residues. This chain's CDR3 is CALGEPTATWGIRAYTDKLIF. CDR3 bases: TGTGCCCTTGGGGAACCCACCGCAACCTGGGGGATACGGGCCTACACCGATAAACTCATCTTT.

This clone occurred many times. Translating this DNA gives a protein that differs at residue 5 from the TCRdb one, which belongs to a much larger clone; a read error is likely, and the protein shown is this translation. The chain carries TRDV1 and TRDJ1; 12 positions match TRDD3. V shed 5 bases, J shed 10 bases, and the junction held 17 bases outside the gene matches. Germline V lookup: CDR1 TSWWSYY, CDR2 QGS. This CDR3 is 17 amino acids long. In DNA form, the CDR3 reads TGTGCTCTTGGGCAAGAGGGTCTACTGGGGGATACCATAAGACTCATCTTT. Translating it yields CALGQEGLLGDTIRLIF.

A remark on this clone: The mismatch at residue 21 between this DNA's translation and the TCRdb protein of a much larger clone likely reflects a read error; the protein shown is translated from the DNA. J is TRDJ3 and V is TRDV1; TRDD3 is a possible D gene (6 bases). As TCRdb names no J gene, one was assigned here on the basis of a DNA match to germline. The CDR3 totals 27 residues. CDR1 and CDR2 from the germline V gene are TSWWSYY and QGS. In DNA form, the CDR3 reads TGTGCTCTTGGGGTCCTCACTACCTACCGTGCGTGGCGGATAGACGGAATAACCTCCTGGGGCACCCGACAGATGTTTTTC. Protein product: CALGVLTTYRAWRIDGITSWGTRQMFF.

This clone was seen many times. TCRdb assigns this DNA the protein of a much larger clone, which departs from its translation at residue 14; this likely reflects a read error, and the protein shown comes from translating the DNA. The chain couples TRDV1 to TRDJ1; D perhaps matches TRDD2 (5 bases). The V gene lost 3 bases and the J gene lost 6 bases, with 26 bases spanning the gap. Germline V gene data show CDR1 as TSWWSYY and CDR2 as QGS. The CDR3 extends over 18 amino acids. CDR3 sequence reads: CALGELRSPTPGTNKLIF. The CDR3 region has the DNA TGTGCTCTTGGGGAGCTTAGGTCCCCTACTCCGGGTACCAATAAACTCATCTTT.

This clone came up a few times. The TCRdb record carries a much larger clone's protein, which differs from this DNA's translation at residue 17; a read error is the likely cause, and the protein listed here is the DNA translation. The chain links TRDV1 to TRDJ2, with D unclear. Since TCRdb gives no J gene, matching the DNA to germline was used here to assign it. Trimming removed 6 bases at V and 4 bases at J, with 39 bases between. This CDR3 spans 23 amino acids. From germline, CDR1 is TSWWSYY and CDR2 QGS. The CDR3 bases are TGTGCTCTTGGTATCCCCTCGATCTACCCGAGATTCCCCCCGTCCTCTTCGACAGCACAACTCTTCTTT. It encodes CALGIPSIYPRFPPSSSTAQLFF.

As concerns this clone: TCRdb attributes to this sequence the protein of a much larger clone, which differs from the DNA translation at residue 5; a read error is likely, and the protein displayed is translated from the DNA. This sequence joins TRDV1 and TRDJ1, with 9 positions matching TRDD3. V shed 4 bases and J 5 bases; nucleotides not matched to a gene: 20. The CDR3 has 19 amino acids. In germline, CDR1 is TSWWSYY, CDR2 QGS. CDR3 loop: CALGGLVVPSLGDSDKLIF. The CDR3 DNA reads TGTGCTCTTGGGGGACTAGTCGTTCCTTCGCTGGGGGATTCGGATAAACTCATCTTT.